This TCR beta chain is drawn from a study of blood T cell repertoires in COVID-19. Across the study: Sources were T cells, B-cell-depleted T cells, or PBMCs; the material itself was cDNA or gDNA.

In the authors' workflow: By means of reference gene primer amplification, nucleated cell counts were estimated. The table came from immunoSEQ multiplex PCR; TCRdb's copy has only in-frame clones and leaves some out. D and trimming come from the DNA, and the V and J calls and clone size come from that table. The repertoire holds about 59,000 clones, with around three quarters as singletons. In germline, CDR1 is SGHRS, CDR2 YFSETQ. Unmatched junction bases numbered 2, after V lost 4 bases and J lost 2 bases. The CDR3 is 13 amino acids. The TCR sequence derives from a man aged 60 to 75 with acute or convalescent COVID-19. Material: peripheral blood. The chain links TRBV5-1 to TRBJ2-5, with 7 bases that match TRBD1. For the CDR3, the DNA is TGCGCCAGCAGCACAGGGGAGCAAGAGACCCAGTACTTC. This gives the protein CASSTGEQETQYF.